This TCR beta chain was recorded in a study of CD8 T cells in Susac syndrome. Germline V gene lookup returns CDR1 GTSNPN and CDR2 SVGIG (reference sequence). This CDR3 is 12 amino acids long. The V end was cut by 3 bases, the J end by 6 bases, with 12 bases between. Reverse transcription of 0.5 to 1 ug RNA was performed with random hexamers. TCRdb re-called the immunoSEQ multiplex PCR reads with MiXCR, one entry per CDR3 protein. Of around 160,000 distinct CDR3 sequences detected, around 94% appear once; the ten largest clones hold about 0.1%. TEMRA cells were FACS-enriched, unlike CD8+ and CD4+ T cells, which were negatively isolated.

The specimen sequenced was CD4+ T cells from PBMCs. The origin of this receptor is a human donor with multiple sclerosis. The chain recombines TRBV30 with TRBJ2-7; D assignment may be TRBD1 or TRBD2 (5 bases each). CDR3 loop: CAWSSGAFEQYF. The CDR3 bases are TGTGCCTGGAGCTCCGGGGCCTTCGAGCAGTACTTC.